This T cell receptor (beta chain) was obtained from a study of Ad26.COV2.S vaccination and SARS-CoV-2 variants. About the research overall: By the intramuscular route, Ad26.COV2.S was given once, or twice 56 days apart.

Regarding this clone: The antigen remains unidentified.

Study results and limitations: Spike-specific TCR breadth ran higher among vaccine recipients than placebo recipients.

The treatment: roughly 18 received Ad26.COV2.S at low or high dose, single or two shots; 5 received placebo; per-sample allocation not given. Day 63 following the first vaccine or placebo injection was when the samples were taken. Method: immunoSEQ multiplex PCR; TCRdb's copy keeps in-frame clones and lacks some. Of about 320,000 clones listed, around 85% are singletons. The material was peripheral blood, obtained in a trial of Ad26.COV2.S vaccine versus placebo. The sequence was collected from a person between 18 and 60 years old who received the Ad26.COV2.S COVID-19 vaccine or a placebo.

This chain's CDR3 is CASSVGVLNYGYTF. CDR3 DNA: TGCGCCAGCAGCGTCGGGGTCCTTAACTATGGCTACACCTTC. The chain joins TRBV5-1 to TRBJ1-2; D is undetermined. Germline CDR1 is SGHRS and CDR2 is YFSETQ. V lost 4 bases to trimming and J lost 1 base, with 11 bases between them. The CDR3 is 14 residues long.